This TCR beta chain was profiled in a study of T cells after yellow fever vaccination. Regarding the study as a whole: The bulk population could contribute abundant contaminating clonotypes to FACS-sorted repertoires. After the booster, roughly 96% of CD4 and just over 85% of CD8 primary-response clones were re-detected.

Template switching by 5'RACE produced TCR cDNA, adding a universal primer site and UMIs. TCRdb ran MiXCR on the 5' RACE reads and lists one entry per CDR3 protein. The data contain 300,000 to 350,000 distinct CDR3 sequences, 3.5% to 4.5% of them singletons. With regard to this clonotype: Antigen: not known.

Germline V gene data show CDR1 as DFQATT and CDR2 as SNEGSKA (reference sequence). The CDR3 runs 12 residues. The germline V and J ends were trimmed by 6 bases and 6 bases, with 12 bases remaining between them. The source of this sequence is a man in his late teens or twenties who received the YFV17D yellow fever vaccine. This specimen was PBMCs, taken 5 days after the yellow fever booster vaccination. The chain is built from TRBV20-1 and TRBJ1-5; the D gene is possibly TRBD1 (5 bases). The CDR3: CSARLTGQPQHF. The CDR3 coding sequence is TGCAGTGCCCGTTTAACAGGTCAGCCCCAGCATTTT.